This TCR beta chain was captured in a study of technical replicates of blood from several donors. Assay: immunoSEQ multiplex PCR; the TCRdb copy retains only in-frame clones and omits some. The data show some 77,000 clones, 85% to 95% seen once. CDR1 is LNHDA and CDR2 is SQIVND in the germline V gene (reference sequence). The CDR3 runs to 15 residues. Trimming took off 5 bases at V and 4 bases at J, with 17 bases between the two ends. V and J are TRBV19 and TRBJ1-1; D unresolved. The TCR was taken from a human donor in good health. The sample taken for sequencing was T cells isolated from PBMCs. CDR3 in amino acids: CASSAPRELSTEAFF. DNA of the CDR3: TGTGCCAGTAGTGCCCCCAGAGAACTAAGCACTGAAGCTTTCTTT.